The clone carrying this TCR beta chain showed up just a few times. This sample was taken from a study of blood T cell repertoires in COVID-19. Overall study: Sites in the United States, Italy and Spain provided acute and convalescent COVID-19 samples. PBMCs, B-cell-depleted T cells, or T cells provided the cDNA or gDNA that made up the material.

The CDR3 is 16 residues long. Trimming stripped 5 bases from V and 5 bases from J, with 19 bases between. CDR1 and CDR2 from the germline V gene are LNHDA and SQIVND (reference sequence). Original analysis: How many nucleated cells were present was estimated from reference gene primer amplification. Clones were sequenced by immunoSEQ multiplex PCR, and TCRdb holds only the in-frame ones, with some missing. The V and J calls and clone size were taken over from that table, and D and trimming were inferred from the DNA. Among 130,000 or so clones listed, roughly four fifths were seen once. The sequence derives from an older woman with acute or convalescent COVID-19. The sample comprised peripheral blood. This chain connects TRBV19 to TRBJ1-5, with D perhaps TRBD1 (5 bases). The CDR3 coding sequence is TGTGCCAGTAGTCAGGTATCTGGGGCTTTTTATCAGCCCCAGCATTTT. Translating gives CASSQVSGAFYQPQHF.